This T cell receptor (beta chain) was sequenced in a study of blood T cell repertoires in COVID-19. Study context: Samples representing acute and convalescent COVID-19 were sourced from the United States, Italy and Spain. From T cells, B-cell-depleted T cells, or PBMCs came the material, which was cDNA or gDNA.

Germline V gene data show CDR1 as SGHRS and CDR2 as YFSETQ. The CDR3 contains 13 residues. V lost 4 bases and J lost 5, with 10 bases in between. The Seattle patients, enrolled during active infection, were followed longitudinally. Authors' analysis steps: Estimation of nucleated cell counts was performed using reference gene primer amplification. Produced via immunoSEQ multiplex PCR; TCRdb's table is partial and in-frame only. The V and J calls and clone size were taken over from that table, and D and trimming were inferred from the DNA. The repertoire holds around 200,000 clones, with roughly 77% as singletons.

The chain is built from TRBV5-1 and TRBJ2-1; D is uncertain. Sequencing was performed on peripheral blood. The receptor's source is a woman aged 40-49 years with COVID-19, enrolled during active disease. The CDR3, as DNA: TGCGCCAGCAGCCTGTTGGCCCACAATGAGCAGTTCTTC. As protein: CASSLLAHNEQFF.